Following are 10 T cell receptor beta chains from one sample sequenced in a study of CD8 T cells in ankylosing spondylitis. TCRdb redid the calling of the 5' RACE reads with MiXCR, one entry per CDR3 protein. This sample has around 540,000 distinct CDR3 sequences, with roughly an eighth found just once. Study-level findings and limits: The study identified a TCR beta motif of roughly eight highly homologous variants that appeared characteristic of ankylosing spondylitis blood.

No cognate antigen is known for these TCRs. Sequenced sample: blood, either unsorted or a sorted T cell fraction (not recorded which). Receptors originate from a male donor with ankylosing spondylitis.

This clonotype was seen only a few times. The genes are TRBV5-1 and TRBJ2-7; D possibly corresponds to TRBD2 (7 bases). Germline V gene data show CDR1 as SGHRS and CDR2 as YFSETQ. This CDR3 is 13 amino acids long. V was pared by 7 bases and J by 6 bases, with 17 bases between. CDR3 DNA: TGCGCCAGCGGGGGGGCTCAGGTCGGCGAGCAGTACGTC. Protein product: CASGGAQVGEQYV.

The sample holds a few counts of this clonotype. The rearrangement uses TRBV3-1 and TRBJ1-3, with D hard to call. The CDR3 loop spans 16 amino acids. V lost 2 bases and J 0 bases, leaving 11 bases between the germline ends. CDR1 is LGHDT and CDR2 is YNNKEL in the germline V gene (reference sequence). The CDR3 nucleotides read TGTGCCAGCAGCCAATCGATTCAGCACTCTGGAAACACCATATATTTT. Its translation: CASSQSIQHSGNTIYF.

In this sample, this clonotype turned up a few times. The chain joins TRBV3-1 to TRBJ2-1; tentatively, D is TRBD2 (6 bases). CDR3 size: 16 residues. Germline V gives CDR1 LGHDT, CDR2 YNNKEL (reference sequence). V lost 6 bases and J lost 0, with 15 bases in between. CDR3 DNA: TGTGCCAGCAGTCCTTCGCGGGGAGGCTCCTACAATGAGCAGTTCTTC. It encodes CASSPSRGGSYNEQFF.

In DNA form, the CDR3 reads TGCGCCAGCAGCTTCCCCCACACAGGGGCCGGAGCCAAAAACATTCAGTACTTC. This codes for CASSFPHTGAGAKNIQYF. The chain uses TRBV4-1 and TRBJ2-4; 7 bases map to TRBD1. The CDR3 runs 18 residues. Germline assignment: CDR1 MGHRA and CDR2 YSYEKL. With V trimmed by 5 bases and J by 0 bases, 13 bases remained unmatched.

This clonotype was counted many times. The chain recombines TRBV20-1 with TRBJ2-4; TRBD2 might be the D (7 bases). The V gene's germline CDR1 is DFQATT and CDR2 SNEGSKA (reference sequence). This CDR3 region has 15 residues. V was shortened by 2 bases and J by 7 bases, with 18 bases between the two germline ends. The chain's CDR3 is CSARNPRGAGNIQYF. The CDR3 DNA is TGCAGTGCTAGAAATCCCCGGGGGGCGGGGAACATTCAGTACTTC.

This clonotype was observed at least ten times. The chain uses TRBV7-9 and TRBJ1-2, with a tentative D call TRBD1 (5 bases). Germline-derived CDR1 and CDR2 are SEHNR and FQNEAQ (reference sequence). Trimming cost V 0 bases and J 8 bases, with 10 bases left between them. The CDR3 has 13 residues. The CDR3 loop reads CASSLATGGGYTF. CDR3 in DNA: TGTGCCAGCAGCTTAGCCACAGGCGGCGGCTACACCTTC.

This chain joins TRBV7-8 and TRBJ1-1; D possibly corresponds to TRBD1 (5 bases). Germline V gene lookup returns CDR1 SGHVS and CDR2 FQNEAQ. V dropped 8 bases and J dropped 5 bases, with 12 bases sitting between them. This CDR3 contains 12 residues. CDR3 sequence (DNA): TGTGCCAGCGGCCATGGGGGGACTGAAGCTTTCTTT. Translating gives CASGHGGTEAFF.

The rearrangement uses TRBV19 and TRBJ2-1; the match to TRBD2 covers 10 bases. The CDR3 spans 17 residues. The germline V gene encodes CDR1 LNHDA and CDR2 SQIVND (reference sequence). With 7 bases clipped from V and 10 bases from J, the junction kept 19 bases outside the gene matches. The CDR3 coding sequence is TGTGCCAGTACCCTGTCCCCTCTAGCGGGAGAAGTGGGGGAGCAGTTCTTC. It encodes CASTLSPLAGEVGEQFF.

This rearrangement joins TRBV7-2 to TRBJ2-5; tentatively, D is TRBD1 (6 bases). CDR1 is SGHTA, CDR2 FQGNSA, per germline. The CDR3 runs to 14 residues. V lost 2 bases and J lost 2, with 9 bases in between. CDR3 DNA: TGTGCCAGCAGCTTAAGACAGGAACAAGAGACCCAGTACTTC. This sequence encodes CASSLRQEQETQYF. Complete variable domain (other parts from reference TRBV7-2 and TRBJ2-5): GAGVSQSPSNKVTEKGKDVELRCDPISGHTALYWYRQSLGQGLEFLIYFQGNSAPDKSGLPSDRFSAERTGGSVSTLTIQRTQQEDSAVYLCASSLRQEQETQYFGPGTRLLVL.

This clonotype was found many times. The rearrangement uses TRBV7-2 and TRBJ2-1; weak D call: TRBD1 (6 bases). The germline CDR1 and CDR2 sequences are SGHTA and FQGNSA. V was cut by 5 bases and J by 4 bases, with 9 bases left in between. The CDR3 consists of 13 residues. Here the CDR3 reads CASSVQGYNEQFF. As DNA, the CDR3 is TGTGCCAGCAGCGTACAGGGTTACAATGAGCAGTTCTTC.